Listed here are 15 T cell receptor beta chains from one sample, sequenced in a study of cytomegalovirus exposure and HLA in healthy donors. The PCR used 60 Vbeta and 13 Jbeta primers. The table came from immunoSEQ multiplex PCR; TCRdb's copy has only in-frame clones and leaves some out. The data contain about 110,000 clones, 75% of them singletons. Sequences were obtained from PBMCs. The receptor set was obtained from a male donor in good health and CMV-seropositive.

The V and J genes are TRBV30 and TRBJ2-6; D gene ambiguous. Germline V gene lookup returns CDR1 GTSNPN and CDR2 SVGIG (reference sequence). The CDR3 extends over 13 amino acids. V was shortened by 5 bases and J by 0 bases, with 5 bases between the two germline ends. For the CDR3, the DNA is TGTGCCTGGGGTAGCTCTGGGGCCAACGTCCTGACTTTC. It is translated as CAWGSSGANVLTF.

The rearrangement uses TRBV2 and TRBJ2-7; tentatively, D is TRBD2 (5 bases). The length of the CDR3 is 14 residues. With 9 bases removed from V and 0 bases from J, the gap between germline ends came to 15 bases. In germline, CDR1 is SNHLY, CDR2 FYNNEI. The CDR3 DNA is TGTGCCAGTCAGAAGATAGGGAGCTCCTACGAGCAGTACTTC. It encodes CASQKIGSSYEQYF. Together with reference TRBV2 and TRBJ2-7, the CDR3 gives the full variable domain: EPEVTQTPSHQVTQMGQEVILRCVPISNHLYFYWYRQILGQKVEFLVSFYNNEISEKSEIFDDQFSVERPDGSNFTLKIRSTKLEDSAMYFCASQKIGSSYEQYFGPGTRLTVT.

For the CDR3, the DNA is TGTGCCAGCAATAAAATCGGGGGGGCCGTCAGGGAGCAGTTCTTC. It yields the protein CASNKIGGAVREQFF. The chain carries TRBV6-1 and TRBJ2-1; TRBD2 agrees at 8 bases. Trimming took 7 bases from V and 10 from J; bases not matched to a gene: 15. CDR3 length: 15 amino acids. CDR1 is MNHNS and CDR2 is SASEGT in the germline V gene.

This clone showed up just a few times. This chain joins TRBV18 and TRBJ1-4, with 8 bases lining up with TRBD1. Trimming took 6 bases from V and 8 from J; bases not matched to a gene: 8. The CDR3 sequence is 14 residues long. The germline CDR1 and CDR2 sequences are KGHSH and LQKENI. CDR3 DNA sequence: TGTGCCAGCTCGTTCTACAGGGGGGGAGAAAAACTGTTTTTT. It yields the protein CASSFYRGGEKLFF.

This chain connects TRBV4-1 to TRBJ2-3; TRBD2 matches 12 bases. This CDR3 region has 15 residues. Germline V gene sequence: CDR1 MGHRA, CDR2 YSYEKL. The V segment lost 4 bases and the J segment 6 bases; nucleotides outside the gene matches: 5. The CDR3 region has the DNA TGCGCCAGCAGCCCGACTAGCGGGAGTTCGGATACGCAGTATTTT. It yields the protein CASSPTSGSSDTQYF.

This rearrangement joins TRBV7-9 to TRBJ1-5, with 8 bases lining up with TRBD1. V gave up 4 bases and J gave up 5 bases; unmatched junction bases: 7. Germline assignment: CDR1 SEHNR and CDR2 FQNEAQ (reference sequence). This CDR3 has 15 residues. Here the CDR3 reads CASSSGGTGHQPQHF. The DNA of the CDR3 is TGTGCCAGCAGCTCAGGCGGGACAGGCCATCAGCCCCAGCATTTT.

In DNA form, the CDR3 reads TGTGCCAGACCGGGACACCTCTACAATGAGCAGTTCTTC. It yields the protein CARPGHLYNEQFF. This sequence joins TRBV28 and TRBJ2-1; D may be TRBD1 (6 bases). There are 13 residues in the CDR3. The V end was cut by 9 bases, the J end by 3 bases, with 12 bases between. Germline assignment: CDR1 MDHEN and CDR2 SYDVKM.

The chain carries TRBV27 and TRBJ1-2, with 7 nucleotides matching TRBD1. Germline trimming cut 7 bases from V and 0 bases from J; bases unmatched to any gene: 5. This CDR3 has 14 amino acids. Germline V CDR1 and CDR2: MNHEY, SMNVEV (reference sequence). The CDR3 loop is CASTTGAPNYGYTF. The CDR3 DNA reads TGTGCCAGCACTACAGGGGCGCCTAACTATGGCTACACCTTC.

This clone has just a few counts. The chain carries TRBV7-2 and TRBJ2-1, with 7 bases fitting TRBD1. The CDR3 consists of 14 residues. The junction had 4 bases not matched to a gene; V was cut back by 2 bases and J by 6 bases. CDR1 and CDR2 from the germline V gene are SGHTA and FQGNSA. The CDR3 here is CASSLTGASNEQFF. CDR3 coding DNA: TGTGCCAGCAGCTTAACAGGGGCTAGCAATGAGCAGTTCTTC.

This clone was counted only a few times. The chain has TRBV4-3 and TRBJ1-2; 9 nucleotides line up with TRBD1. The CDR3 spans 14 residues. Germline values: CDR1 LGHNA, CDR2 YSLEER. V lost 4 bases, J lost 6 bases, and 6 bases stayed unmatched. DNA for the CDR3: TGCGCCAGCAGCCTAATACAGGGGGCTGATGGCTACACCTTC. Translated: CASSLIQGADGYTF.

V gene TRBV4-1 combines with J gene TRBJ2-1; weak D call: TRBD2 (6 bases). The germline V and J ends were trimmed by 4 bases and 0 bases, with 13 bases remaining between them. Germline assignment: CDR1 MGHRA and CDR2 YSYEKL. There are 16 residues in the CDR3. The CDR3 region has the DNA TGCGCCAGCAGCCGACTAGTGGGCGGCTCCTACAATGAGCAGTTCTTC. Its translation is CASSRLVGGSYNEQFF.

The rearrangement links TRBV7-2 to TRBJ2-1, with unresolved D. The V end lost 3 bases, the J end lost 4 bases, and 7 bases lay between the germline ends. Germline values: CDR1 SGHTA, CDR2 FQGNSA. There are 13 residues in the CDR3. The CDR3 sequence: CASSLAVYNEQFF. The CDR3 coding sequence is TGTGCCAGCAGCTTGGCAGTTTACAATGAGCAGTTCTTC.

CDR3 nucleotides: TGTGCCAGCAGCCCAACTTTAGCGGGAGGGCCCGTGAATGAGCAGTTCTTC. It codes for CASSPTLAGGPVNEQFF. This sequence joins TRBV14 and TRBJ2-1; 11 positions agree with TRBD2. The germline gives CDR1 SGHDN, CDR2 FVKESK. Trimming at V came to 4 bases and at J to 7 bases, leaving 12 bases not matched to a gene. This CDR3 has 17 residues.

The CDR3, as DNA: TGTGCCAGCAGTTACCGAGGAGTGAGCTCTGGAAACACCATATATTTT. Translation gives CASSYRGVSSGNTIYF. The chain couples TRBV6-5 to TRBJ1-3; no definite D call. The V end was cut by 2 bases, the J end by 0 bases, with 11 bases between. CDR1 and CDR2 (germline): MNHEY, SVGAGI. CDR3 length: 16 amino acids.

V usage is TRBV18 and J usage is TRBJ1-3; D ambiguous. CDR1 and CDR2 (germline): KGHSH, LQKENI. V lost 3 bases to trimming and J lost 1 base, with 7 bases between them. The CDR3 sequence is 14 residues long. DNA for the CDR3: TGTGCCAGCTCACCTCAGGAATCTGGAAACACCATATATTTT. Protein product: CASSPQESGNTIYF.